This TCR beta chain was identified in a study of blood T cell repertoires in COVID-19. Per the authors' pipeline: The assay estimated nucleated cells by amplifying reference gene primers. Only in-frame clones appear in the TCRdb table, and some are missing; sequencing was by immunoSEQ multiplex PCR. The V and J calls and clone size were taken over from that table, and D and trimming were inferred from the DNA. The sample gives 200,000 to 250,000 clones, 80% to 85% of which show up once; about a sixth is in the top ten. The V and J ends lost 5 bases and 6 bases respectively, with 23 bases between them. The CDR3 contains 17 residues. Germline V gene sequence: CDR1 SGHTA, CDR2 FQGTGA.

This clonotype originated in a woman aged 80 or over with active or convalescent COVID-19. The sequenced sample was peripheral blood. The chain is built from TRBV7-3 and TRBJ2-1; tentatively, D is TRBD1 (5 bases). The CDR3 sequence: CASSQLRDLQASNEQFF. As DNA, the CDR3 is TGTGCCAGCAGCCAGCTCAGGGATCTGCAGGCCTCCAATGAGCAGTTCTTC.